Sequencing of this T cell receptor (beta chain) was carried out in a study of cytomegalovirus exposure and HLA in healthy donors. Use of 60 Vbeta and 13 Jbeta primers characterized the PCR. Sequenced by immunoSEQ multiplex PCR; TCRdb stores in-frame clones only, minus some. The table includes 160,000 or so clones, 80% to 90% detected once. The CDR3 is 14 residues long. Deletions cut 1 base from V and 5 bases from J, with 11 bases between. In germline, CDR1 is LGHNA, CDR2 YSLEER. This receptor was taken from a young woman in good health and CMV-seronegative. Sequencing input: PBMCs. The rearrangement links TRBV4-3 to TRBJ1-1; no clear D gene. The CDR3 here is CASSQVGVATEAFF. The CDR3 DNA follows: TGCGCCAGCAGCCAAGTGGGCGTGGCAACTGAAGCTTTCTTT.